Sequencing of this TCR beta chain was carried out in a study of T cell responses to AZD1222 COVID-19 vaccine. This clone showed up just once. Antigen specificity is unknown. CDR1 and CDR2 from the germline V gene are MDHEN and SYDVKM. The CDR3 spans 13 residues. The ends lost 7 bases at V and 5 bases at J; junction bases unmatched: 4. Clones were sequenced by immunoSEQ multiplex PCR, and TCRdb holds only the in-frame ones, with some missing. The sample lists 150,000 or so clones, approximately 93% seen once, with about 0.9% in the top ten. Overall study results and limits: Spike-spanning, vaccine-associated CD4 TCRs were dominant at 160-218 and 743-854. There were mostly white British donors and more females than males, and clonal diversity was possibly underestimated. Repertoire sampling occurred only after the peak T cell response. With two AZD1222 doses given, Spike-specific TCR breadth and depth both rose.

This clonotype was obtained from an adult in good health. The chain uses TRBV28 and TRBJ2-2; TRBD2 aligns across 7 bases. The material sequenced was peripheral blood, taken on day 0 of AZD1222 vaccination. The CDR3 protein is CASMSGGTGELFF. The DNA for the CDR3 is TGTGCCAGCATGTCCGGGGGGACCGGGGAGCTGTTTTTT.